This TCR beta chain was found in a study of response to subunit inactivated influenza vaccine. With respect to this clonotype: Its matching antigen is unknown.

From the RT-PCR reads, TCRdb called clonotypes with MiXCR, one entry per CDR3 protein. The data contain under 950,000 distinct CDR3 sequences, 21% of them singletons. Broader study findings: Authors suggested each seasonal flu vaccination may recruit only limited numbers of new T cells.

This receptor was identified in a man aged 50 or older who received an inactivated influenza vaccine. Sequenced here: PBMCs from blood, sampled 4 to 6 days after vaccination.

The CDR3 DNA sequence: TGTGCCAGCAGCCAAGAAGGTAGCGGATTAACCGGGGAGCTGTTTTTT. Translation: CASSQEGSGLTGELFF. The genes are TRBV3-1 and TRBJ2-2; tentative D call: TRBD2 (6 bases). The CDR3 extends over 16 amino acids. CDR1 is LGHDT, CDR2 YNNKEL, per germline (reference sequence). V was pared by 0 bases and J by 5 bases, with 13 bases between.